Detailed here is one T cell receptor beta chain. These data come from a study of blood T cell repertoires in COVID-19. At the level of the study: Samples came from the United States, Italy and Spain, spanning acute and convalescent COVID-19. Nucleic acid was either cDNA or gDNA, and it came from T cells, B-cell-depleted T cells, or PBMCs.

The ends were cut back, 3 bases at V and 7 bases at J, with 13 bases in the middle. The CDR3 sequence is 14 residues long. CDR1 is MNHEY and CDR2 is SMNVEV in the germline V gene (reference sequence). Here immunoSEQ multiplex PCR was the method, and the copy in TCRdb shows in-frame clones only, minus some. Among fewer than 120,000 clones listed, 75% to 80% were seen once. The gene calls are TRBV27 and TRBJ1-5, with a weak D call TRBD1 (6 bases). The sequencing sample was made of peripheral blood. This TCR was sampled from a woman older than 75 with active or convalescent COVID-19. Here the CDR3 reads CASSFNREIQPQHF. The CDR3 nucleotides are TGTGCCAGCAGTTTTAACAGGGAGATCCAGCCCCAGCATTTT.